Listed below are T cell receptor beta chains from one sample, sequenced in a study of CD8 T cells in ankylosing spondylitis. MiXCR was run by TCRdb on the 5' RACE reads, yielding one entry per CDR3 protein. The sample includes roughly 160,000 distinct CDR3 sequences, approximately 10% seen only once; the top ten take roughly 16%. The sequenced sample consisted of blood, either unsorted or a sorted T cell fraction (not recorded which). Every receptor here comes from a female donor with ankylosing spondylitis or in good health (not recorded which). The CDR3 runs from the conserved cysteine through the conserved F or W. A D gene is named only where the DNA matches it firmly. Rows may omit the clone size; those that give it use once, few, many or a size class.

TRBV9	TRBJ2-5	NA	NA	CASSVVGGETQYF	TGTGCCAGCAGCGTAGTCGGGGGAGAGACCCAGTACTTC
TRBV6-1	TRBJ2-7	few	NA	CASSPPDKGSYEQYF	TGTGCCAGCAGTCCCCCAGACAAGGGCTCCTACGAGCAGTACTTC
TRBV24-1	TRBJ2-1	many	NA	CATSEDTYYNEQFF	TGTGCCACCAGTGAGGACACCTACTACAATGAGCAGTTCTTC
TRBV6-2/TRBV6-3	TRBJ2-2	NA	TRBD2	CASNNKGLAERYAGELFF	TGTGCCAGCAACAACAAGGGACTAGCGGAGCGTTACGCCGGGGAGCTGTTTTTT
TRBV2	TRBJ1-3	NA	NA	CASVGRNTIYF	TGTGCCAGCGTAGGAAGGAACACCATATATTTT
TRBV7-6	TRBJ2-1	NA	TRBD1	CASSFPGTGAGDEQFF	TGTGCCAGCAGCTTCCCCGGGACAGGGGCGGGCGATGAGCAGTTCTTC
TRBV7-2	TRBJ2-1	many	TRBD2	CASSPAALASNNEQFF	TGTGCCAGCAGCCCCGCGGCACTAGCGAGTAACAATGAGCAGTTCTTC
TRBV7-2	TRBJ2-7	few	NA	CASSYHRAEQYF	TGTGCCAGCAGCTACCACAGAGCCGAGCAGTACTTC
TRBV21-1	TRBJ2-7	few	NA	CASRLPRLQGYEQYF	TGTGCCAGCAGACTCCCCCGTCTACAGGGGTACGAGCAGTACTTC
TRBV7-6	TRBJ2-1	few	NA	CASSAFSFSSYNEQFF	TGTGCCAGCAGCGCCTTTAGCTTTAGCTCCTACAATGAGCAGTTCTTC
TRBV27	TRBJ2-7	NA	TRBD2	CASTPGASGYEQYF	TGTGCCAGCACCCCCGGAGCTAGCGGCTACGAGCAGTACTTC
TRBV20-1	TRBJ2-7	few	NA	CSARGGRPYEQYF	TGCAGTGCTAGGGGCGGGCGACCCTACGAGCAGTACTTC
TRBV10-3	TRBJ2-1	NA	NA	CAISDRNAKGNEQFF	TGTGCCATCAGTGACCGGAACGCGAAGGGGAATGAGCAGTTCTTC
TRBV5-1	TRBJ2-5	many	NA	CASSLSNPKTQYF	TGCGCCAGCAGCTTGTCGAACCCGAAGACCCAGTACTTC
TRBV29-1	TRBJ2-1	many	NA	CSVVGYEQFF	TGCAGCGTTGTTGGCTATGAGCAGTTCTTC
TRBV9	TRBJ2-2	many	NA	CASSVVGTGELFF	TGTGCCAGCAGCGTAGTGGGCACCGGGGAGCTGTTTTTT
TRBV9	TRBJ2-7	few	NA	CASSVSPLASYEQYF	TGTGCCAGCAGCGTATCGCCTCTAGCGTCCTACGAGCAGTACTTC
TRBV7-9	TRBJ2-6	NA	NA	CASSFTGGGANVLTF	TGTGCCAGCAGCTTCACCGGCGGTGGGGCCAACGTCCTGACTTTC
TRBV5-1	TRBJ2-7	many	TRBD2	CASTPSGSGAYEQYF	TGCGCCAGCACCCCTTCCGGTAGCGGGGCCTACGAGCAGTACTTC
TRBV7-9	TRBJ1-1	NA	TRBD1	CASSFFPRVNRGTEAFF	TGTGCCAGCAGCTTTTTCCCCCGGGTGAACAGGGGCACTGAAGCTTTCTTT
TRBV12-3/TRBV12-4	TRBJ2-5	many	NA	CASRSGWETQYF	TGTGCCAGCAGGTCAGGGTGGGAGACCCAGTACTTC
TRBV13	TRBJ2-5	NA	NA	CASSPHPGTPKIETQYF	TGTGCCAGCAGCCCTCACCCCGGGACCCCTAAGATTGAGACCCAGTACTTC
TRBV5-6	TRBJ1-1	few	NA	CASSSSGTTNTEAFF	TGTGCCAGCAGCTCATCCGGGACGACTAACACTGAAGCTTTCTTT
TRBV3-1	TRBJ2-4	few	NA	CASSQEVAKNIQYF	TGTGCCAGCAGCCAAGAGGTAGCCAAAAACATTCAGTACTTC
TRBV9	TRBJ2-1	few	NA	CASSDRLGGSYNEQFF	TGTGCCAGCAGCGACCGACTAGGGGGGTCCTACAATGAGCAGTTCTTC
TRBV3-1	TRBJ2-3	few	TRBD2	CASSQDPSGTSTDTQYF	TGTGCCAGCAGCCAAGATCCTAGCGGAACTAGCACAGATACGCAGTATTTT
TRBV29-1	TRBJ2-3	few	TRBD2	CSVPTRTSGADTQYF	TGCAGCGTTCCAACAAGGACTAGCGGAGCAGATACGCAGTATTTT
TRBV4-3	TRBJ2-3	many	NA	CASSPRRGELADTQYF	TGCGCCAGCAGCCCTCGTCGAGGAGAACTGGCAGATACGCAGTATTTT
TRBV7-9	TRBJ2-2	few	NA	CASSSPPSAGELFF	TGTGCCAGCAGCTCCCCTCCCTCAGCCGGGGAGCTGTTTTTT
TRBV9	TRBJ2-1	few	NA	CASGPFLGYEQFF	TGTGCCAGCGGGCCGTTCCTAGGCTATGAGCAGTTCTTC
TRBV3-1	TRBJ2-1	NA	TRBD2	CASSHPSGIGNEQFF	TGTGCCAGCAGCCACCCTAGCGGGATAGGTAATGAGCAGTTCTTC
TRBV7-2	TRBJ1-3	few	NA	CASSLVGGAAGNTIYF	TGTGCCAGCAGCTTAGTGGGGGGGGCGGCCGGAAACACCATATATTTT
TRBV27	TRBJ2-1	NA	TRBD2	CASSTGTRGNEQFF	TGTGCCAGCTCTACCGGGACTAGGGGTAATGAGCAGTTCTTC
TRBV12-3/TRBV12-4	TRBJ1-2	many	NA	CASPTARGGYTF	TGTGCCAGCCCGACGGCCCGGGGGGGCTACACCTTC
TRBV7-8	TRBJ2-1	few	TRBD2	CASSLGYLAEAYNEQFF	TGTGCCAGCAGCTTAGGGTATCTAGCGGAAGCCTACAATGAGCAGTTCTTC
TRBV10-3	TRBJ1-1	NA	NA	CAISEPTGYTEAFF	TGTGCCATCAGTGAGCCTACAGGGTACACTGAAGCTTTCTTT
TRBV7-9	TRBJ2-1	NA	NA	CASSAEGGGPYNEQFF	TGTGCCAGCAGCGCAGAAGGCGGGGGCCCCTACAATGAGCAGTTCTTC
TRBV27	TRBJ2-7	NA	NA	CASSLFRGYEQYF	TGTGCCAGCAGTTTATTTAGGGGTTACGAGCAGTACTTC
TRBV7-8	TRBJ2-1	NA	NA	CASSGPSFNEQFF	TGTGCCAGCAGCGGTCCTAGTTTCAATGAGCAGTTCTTC
TRBV19	TRBJ1-5	many	NA	CASSMMGTWGNQPQHF	TGTGCCAGTAGTATGATGGGAACGTGGGGCAATCAGCCCCAGCATTTT
TRBV12-3/TRBV12-4	TRBJ2-1	NA	TRBD1	CASSPGQGRDNEQFF	TGTGCCAGCAGTCCCGGACAGGGGCGGGACAATGAGCAGTTCTTC
TRBV2	TRBJ1-1	many	NA	CASSERGTEAFF	TGTGCCAGCAGTGAAAGGGGAACTGAAGCTTTCTTT
TRBV9	TRBJ2-1	few	TRBD1	CASSVEGGPRNEQFF	TGTGCCAGCAGCGTAGAAGGGGGCCCGAGGAATGAGCAGTTCTTC
TRBV5-1	TRBJ1-1	NA	TRBD1	CASSARQGMNTEAFF	TGCGCCAGCAGCGCCCGACAGGGGATGAACACTGAAGCTTTCTTT
TRBV9	TRBJ2-2	NA	NA	CASTAGKYTGELFF	TGTGCCAGCACGGCAGGGAAATATACCGGGGAGCTGTTTTTT
TRBV20-1	TRBJ2-3	many	TRBD2	CSGGRDTDTQYF	TGCAGTGGCGGGAGGGATACAGATACGCAGTATTTT
TRBV2	TRBJ2-3	few	NA	CASSEEAGLPGQYF	TGTGCCAGCAGTGAAGAGGCAGGCCTCCCAGGGCAGTATTTT
TRBV7-6	TRBJ2-3	few	TRBD2	CASSTRGGLTDTQYF	TGTGCCAGCTCGACCCGGGGGGGACTGACAGATACGCAGTATTTT
TRBV4-1	TRBJ1-6	few	NA	CASSQGLASDSPLHF	TGCGCCAGCAGCCAAGGGCTCGCCTCGGACTCACCCCTCCACTTT
TRBV20-1	TRBJ2-5	NA	NA	CSARLIQETQYF	TGCAGTGCTAGATTGATCCAAGAGACCCAGTACTTC
TRBV21-1	TRBJ2-2	NA	NA	CASSRARHPRTPGSCFF	NA
TRBV7-9	TRBJ2-6	NA	NA	CASSPRQSGANVLTF	TGTGCCAGCAGCCCCCGACAGTCTGGGGCCAACGTCCTGACTTTC
TRBV9	TRBJ2-7	few	NA	CASSVASKTYEQYF	TGTGCCAGCAGCGTAGCTTCAAAGACCTACGAGCAGTACTTC